This TCR beta chain comes out of a study of blood T cell repertoires in COVID-19. On the study more broadly: There were acute and convalescent COVID-19 samples, and they came from the United States, Italy and Spain.

Researchers sorted participants into cohorts using their self-reported clinical history. Germline lookup yields CDR1 DFQATT and CDR2 SNEGSKA (reference sequence). The CDR3 has 10 amino acids. Trimming shortened V by 6 bases and J by 2 bases, and 4 bases separated the two germline ends. This clone was picked up one time. Original processing notes: Cell counts per sample came from amplifying reference gene primers. Produced via immunoSEQ multiplex PCR; TCRdb's table is partial and in-frame only. That table supplies the V and J calls and clone size; D and trimming were determined from the DNA. The sample holds under 250,000 clones, around 81% seen once.

Source material: PBMCs or T cells enriched from blood (not recorded which). V is TRBV20-1 and J is TRBJ2-5, with D hard to call. The clonotype was recovered from a young man with acute COVID-19. The CDR3 protein is CSATQETQYF. CDR3 bases: TGCAGTGCCACTCAAGAGACCCAGTACTTC.